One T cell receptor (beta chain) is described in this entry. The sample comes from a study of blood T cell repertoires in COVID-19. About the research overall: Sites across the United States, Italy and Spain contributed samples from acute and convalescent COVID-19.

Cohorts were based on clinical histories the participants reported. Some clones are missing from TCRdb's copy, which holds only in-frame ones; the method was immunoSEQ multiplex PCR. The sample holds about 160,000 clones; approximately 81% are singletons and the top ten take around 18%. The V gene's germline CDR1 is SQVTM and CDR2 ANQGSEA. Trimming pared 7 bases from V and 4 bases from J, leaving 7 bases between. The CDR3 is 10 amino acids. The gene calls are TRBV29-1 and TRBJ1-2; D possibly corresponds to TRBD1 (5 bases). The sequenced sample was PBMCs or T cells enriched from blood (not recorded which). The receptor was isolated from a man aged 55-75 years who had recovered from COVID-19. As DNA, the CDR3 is TGCAGCGCCGGGGGCTATGGCTACACCTTC. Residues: CSAGGYGYTF.